Listed below are T cell receptor beta chains from one sample, sequenced in a study of blood T cells in healthy people across ages. TCRdb recomputed calls from the 5' RACE reads with MiXCR, one row per CDR3 protein. The sample contains 650,000 to 700,000 distinct CDR3 sequences, about 32% of which appear only once. Sequencing input: blood. These receptors were taken from a woman aged 80 or older in good health. CDR3s include the opening cysteine and the closing phenylalanine or tryptophan. A D gene is named only where the DNA matches it firmly. Only some rows state a clone size, as once, few, many or a class for expanded clones.

D: .; J: TRBJ2-2; size: many; V: TRBV5-1; CDR3: CASSLELGNTGELFF; DNA: TGCGCCAGCAGCTTGGAATTGGGCAACACCGGGGAGCTGTTTTTT
D: TRBD1; J: TRBJ2-5; size: many; V: TRBV20-1; CDR3: CSARLTGAGETQYF; DNA: TGCAGTGCTAGACTGACAGGGGCGGGAGAGACCCAGTACTTC
D: TRBD1; J: TRBJ2-7; size: many; V: TRBV6-1; CDR3: CASRGDRGSSYEQYF; DNA: TGTGCCAGCAGAGGTGACAGGGGAAGCTCCTACGAGCAGTACTTC
D: .; J: TRBJ2-2; size: few; V: TRBV6-6; CDR3: CASSYGNMNTGELFF; DNA: TGTGCCAGCAGTTACGGGAATATGAACACCGGGGAGCTGTTTTTT
D: .; J: TRBJ2-7; size: .; V: TRBV7-8; CDR3: CASSASPSSSYNEQYF; DNA: TGTGCCAGCAGCGCGTCCCCTTCCTCCTCCTACAATGAGCAGTACTTC
D: .; J: TRBJ2-6; size: .; V: TRBV10-3; CDR3: CAISEPPPTGSGANVLTF; DNA: TGTGCCATCAGTGAGCCCCCTCCGACAGGCTCTGGGGCCAACGTCCTGACTTTC
D: .; J: TRBJ2-5; size: .; V: TRBV5-5; CDR3: CASSFSGAMEETQYF; DNA: TGTGCCAGCAGCTTCTCGGGGGCTATGGAAGAGACCCAGTACTTC
D: .; J: TRBJ2-6; size: many; V: TRBV20-1; CDR3: CSARDLGGTGANVLTF; DNA: TGCAGTGCTAGAGATTTAGGAGGGACTGGGGCCAACGTCCTGACTTTC
D: .; J: TRBJ2-3; size: many; V: TRBV15; CDR3: CATSRDGGWLDTQYF; DNA: TGTGCCACCAGCAGAGATGGGGGTTGGTTGGATACGCAGTATTTT
D: TRBD2; J: TRBJ2-5; size: few; V: TRBV28; CDR3: CANSPLQRGVTQYF; DNA: TGTGCCAACAGTCCCCTACAGCGGGGGGTGACCCAGTACTTC
D: .; J: TRBJ1-5; size: .; V: TRBV27; CDR3: CASSLFEGPQHF; DNA: TGTGCCAGCTCCTTGTTCGAAGGGCCCCAGCATTTT
D: TRBD2; J: TRBJ2-1; size: many; V: TRBV10-2; CDR3: CASRLAGGQGNEQFF; DNA: TGCGCCAGCAGGTTAGCGGGGGGCCAGGGCAATGAGCAGTTCTTC
D: .; J: TRBJ1-5; size: many; V: TRBV6-1; CDR3: CASRGQGGNQPQHF; DNA: TGTGCCTCTAGGGGTCAAGGTGGCAATCAGCCCCAGCATTTT